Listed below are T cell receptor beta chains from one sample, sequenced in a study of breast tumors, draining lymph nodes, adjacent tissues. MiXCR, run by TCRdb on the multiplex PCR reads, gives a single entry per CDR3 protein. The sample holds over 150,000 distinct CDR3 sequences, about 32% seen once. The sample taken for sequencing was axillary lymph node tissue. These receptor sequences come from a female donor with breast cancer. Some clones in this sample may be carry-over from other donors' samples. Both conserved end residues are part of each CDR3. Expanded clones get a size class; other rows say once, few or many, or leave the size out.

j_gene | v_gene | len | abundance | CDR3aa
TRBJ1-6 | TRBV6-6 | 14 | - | CASTNSLYNSPLHF
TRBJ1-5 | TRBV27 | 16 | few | CASSGRGPYSNQPQHF
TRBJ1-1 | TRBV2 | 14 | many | CASSERGTNTEAFF
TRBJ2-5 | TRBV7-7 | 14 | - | CASSVDRGGETQYF
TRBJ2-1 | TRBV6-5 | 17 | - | CASSSLSSGSTYSEQFF
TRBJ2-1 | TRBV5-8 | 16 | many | CASSGQGIDSYNEQFF
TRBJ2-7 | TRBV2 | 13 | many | CASSSQGTNEQYF
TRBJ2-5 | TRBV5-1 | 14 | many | CASSSKQGVETQYF
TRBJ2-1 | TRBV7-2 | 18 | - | CASSLFVGRGPNRNEQFF
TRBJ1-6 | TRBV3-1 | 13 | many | CASSQEGTSPLHF